The subject of this entry is one T cell receptor beta chain. Its antigen remains undetermined. One base away there is no much larger clone; base qualities are not given. This was a case-control study nested in a cohort of healthcare workers in London, UK, who had nasopharyngeal swab PCR tests and blood samples taken every week. Healthcare workers were enrolled in the week of the UK lockdown, from 23 to 31 March 2020, and were followed every week for up to roughly 15 weeks. The sample is drawn from a study of early T cells in non-severe SARS-CoV-2 infection (dated by TCRdb to the early 2020s). In the study overall: Because TCR sequencing was done on bulk RNA from unsorted whole blood, the alpha and beta chains could not be paired. Summary of the overall study and its limitations: Matching against VDJdb was skewed toward anti-spike CD8 responses, likely underestimated virus-specific expansions, and missed private and CD4 specificities.

Library preparation was by 5' RACE. Data came from a NextSeq 500. Unique molecular identifiers were attached to individual cDNA molecules in the TCR library protocol so that sequencing error and PCR bias could be corrected. Both TCR alpha and beta chains were sequenced, and tight co-correlation was observed between alpha and beta sequence abundances in each sample. The published analysis was carried out like this. V gene, J gene and CDR3 annotation of TCR sequences was performed with Decombinator V4. Expanded TCRs were defined as changing significantly between any two time points under a Poisson model with p below 0.0001. TCR abundances were normalised to the total number of TCRs sequenced per sample and expressed as counts per million. A search of VDJdb, accessed on 1 November 2021, was run for TCRs annotated to CMV, EBV and SARS-CoV-2, with TCRs annotated for multiple antigens excluded. Starting from the raw public reads, TCRdb applied fastp trimming at Q25, assembled clones with MiXCR and retained in-frame beta chains. Each entry is one CDR3 protein sequence, shown with its most common DNA and genes. Here the V and J calls rest on TCRdb's processing, not on the authors' analysis. Within this sample are 70,000 to 95,000 distinct CDR3 sequences, with over 12% of them counted one time only. The top ten clonotypes cover around 0.58% of the sample.

The specimen was whole blood. The clonotype comes from an adult who was a healthcare worker with PCR-confirmed SARS-CoV-2 infection or an uninfected control (not recorded which).

At the DNA level, the sequence is TGCAGTGCTGATCAGGGGGCAGGCTATGGCTACACCTTC. This translates into CSADQGAGYGYTF. The chain uses TRBV20-1 and TRBJ1-2; TRBD1 fits 8 bases in the junction. The CDR3 goes from the cysteine to the phenylalanine over 13 residues. This entry keeps only the CDR3 DNA: 39 bases, framed from base 1. From V the trimming removes 5 bases and from J it removes 4 bases, while the gene matches leave 6 bases of the junction unaccounted for. CDR1 and CDR2 are drawn from the germline V gene (reference sequence): DFQATT, SNEGSKA.